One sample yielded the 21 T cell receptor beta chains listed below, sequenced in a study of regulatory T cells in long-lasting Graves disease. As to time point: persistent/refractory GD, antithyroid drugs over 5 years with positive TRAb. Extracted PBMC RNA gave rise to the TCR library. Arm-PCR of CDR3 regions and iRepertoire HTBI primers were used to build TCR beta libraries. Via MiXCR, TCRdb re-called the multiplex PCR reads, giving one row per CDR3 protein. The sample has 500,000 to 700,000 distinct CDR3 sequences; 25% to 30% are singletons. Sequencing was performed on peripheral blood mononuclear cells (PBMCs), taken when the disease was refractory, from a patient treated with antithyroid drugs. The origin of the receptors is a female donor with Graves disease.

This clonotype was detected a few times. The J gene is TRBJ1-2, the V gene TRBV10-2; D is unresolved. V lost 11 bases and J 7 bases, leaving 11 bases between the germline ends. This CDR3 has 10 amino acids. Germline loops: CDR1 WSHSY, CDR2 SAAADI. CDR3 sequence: CAAGRAGYTF. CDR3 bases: TGCGCCGCAGGTCGGGCTGGCTACACCTTC.

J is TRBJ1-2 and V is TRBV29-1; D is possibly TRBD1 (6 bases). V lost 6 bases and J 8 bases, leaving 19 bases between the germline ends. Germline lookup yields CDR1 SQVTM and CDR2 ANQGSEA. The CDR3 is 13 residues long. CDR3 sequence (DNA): TGCAGCGTCCTTGAGACAGGCTTTGGAGGCTACACCTTC. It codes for CSVLETGFGGYTF. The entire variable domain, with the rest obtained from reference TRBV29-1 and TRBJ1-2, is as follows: SAVISQKPSRDICQRGTSLTIQCQVDSQVTMMFWYRQQPGQSLTLIATANQGSEATYESGFVIDKFPISRPNLTFSTLTVSNMSPEDSSIYLCSVLETGFGGYTFGSGTRLTVV.

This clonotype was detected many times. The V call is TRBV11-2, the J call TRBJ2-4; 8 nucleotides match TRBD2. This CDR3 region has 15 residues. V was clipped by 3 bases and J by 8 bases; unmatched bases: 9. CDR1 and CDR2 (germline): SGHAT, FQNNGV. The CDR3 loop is CASSFSGAQEDIQYF. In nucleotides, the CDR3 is TGTGCCAGCAGCTTTAGCGGGGCCCAGGAGGACATTCAGTACTTC.

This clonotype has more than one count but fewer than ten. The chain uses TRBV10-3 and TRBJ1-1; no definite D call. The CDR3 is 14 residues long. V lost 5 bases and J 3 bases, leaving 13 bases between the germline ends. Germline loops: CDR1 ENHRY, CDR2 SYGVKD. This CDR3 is CAISTGGRDTEAFF. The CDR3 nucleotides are TGTGCCATCAGTACCGGTGGTCGGGACACTGAAGCTTTCTTT.

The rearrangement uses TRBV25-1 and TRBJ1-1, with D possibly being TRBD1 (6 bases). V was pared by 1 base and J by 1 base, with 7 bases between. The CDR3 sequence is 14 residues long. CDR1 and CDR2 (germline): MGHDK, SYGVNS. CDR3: CASSEWGANTEAFF. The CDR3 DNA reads TGTGCCAGCAGTGAATGGGGGGCGAACACTGAAGCTTTCTTT.

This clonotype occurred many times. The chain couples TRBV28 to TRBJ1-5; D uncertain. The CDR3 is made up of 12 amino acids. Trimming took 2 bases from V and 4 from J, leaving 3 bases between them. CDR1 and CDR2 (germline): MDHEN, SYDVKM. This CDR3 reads CASSLQNQPQHF. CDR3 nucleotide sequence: TGTGCCAGCAGTTTACAGAATCAGCCCCAGCATTTT.

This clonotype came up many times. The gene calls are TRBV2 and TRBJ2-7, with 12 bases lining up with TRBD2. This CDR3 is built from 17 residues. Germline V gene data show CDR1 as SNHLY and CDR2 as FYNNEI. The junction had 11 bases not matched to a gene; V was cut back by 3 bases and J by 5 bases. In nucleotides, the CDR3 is TGTGCCAGCAGTGACCCTAGCGGGAGGGCCGGGGTTAACGAGCAGTACTTC. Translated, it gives CASSDPSGRAGVNEQYF.

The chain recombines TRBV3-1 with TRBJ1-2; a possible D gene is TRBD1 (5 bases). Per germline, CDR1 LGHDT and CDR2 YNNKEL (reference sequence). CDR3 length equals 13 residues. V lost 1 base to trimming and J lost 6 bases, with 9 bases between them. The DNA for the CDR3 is TGTGCCAGCAGCCAAGTGCGAGGGGATGGCTACACCTTC. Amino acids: CASSQVRGDGYTF.

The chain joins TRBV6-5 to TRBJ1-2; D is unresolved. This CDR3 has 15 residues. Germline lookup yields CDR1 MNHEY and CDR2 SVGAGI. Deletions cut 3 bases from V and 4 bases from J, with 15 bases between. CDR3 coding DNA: TGTGCCAGCAGTTATGTTGGTGCAGACCGCTATGGCTACACCTTC. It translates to CASSYVGADRYGYTF.

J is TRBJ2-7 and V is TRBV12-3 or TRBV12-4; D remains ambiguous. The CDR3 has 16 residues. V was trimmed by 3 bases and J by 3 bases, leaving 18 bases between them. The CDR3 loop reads CASSLYALLRSYEQYF. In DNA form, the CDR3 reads TGTGCCAGCAGTTTGTACGCCCTATTGCGGAGCTACGAGCAGTACTTC.

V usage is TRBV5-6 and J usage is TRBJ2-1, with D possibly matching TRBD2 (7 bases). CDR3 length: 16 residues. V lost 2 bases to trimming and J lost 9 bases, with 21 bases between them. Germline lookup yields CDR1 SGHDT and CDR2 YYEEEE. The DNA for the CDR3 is TGTGCCAGCAGCTTCTTGTGGACAAGGGGGGGGGCTGAGCAGTTCTTC. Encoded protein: CASSFLWTRGGAEQFF.

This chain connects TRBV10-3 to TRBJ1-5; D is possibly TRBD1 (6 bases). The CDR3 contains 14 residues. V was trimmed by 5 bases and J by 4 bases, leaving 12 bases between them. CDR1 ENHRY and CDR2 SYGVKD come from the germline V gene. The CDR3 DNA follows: TGTGCCATCAGTTCGACAGGAGGTAATCAGCCCCAGCATTTT. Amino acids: CAISSTGGNQPQHF.

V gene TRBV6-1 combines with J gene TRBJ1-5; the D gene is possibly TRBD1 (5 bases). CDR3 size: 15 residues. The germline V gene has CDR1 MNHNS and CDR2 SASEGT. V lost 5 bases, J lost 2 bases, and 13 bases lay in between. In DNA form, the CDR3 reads TGTGCCAGCAGTAACAACGGGGGAGGCAATCAGCCCCAGCATTTT. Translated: CASSNNGGGNQPQHF.

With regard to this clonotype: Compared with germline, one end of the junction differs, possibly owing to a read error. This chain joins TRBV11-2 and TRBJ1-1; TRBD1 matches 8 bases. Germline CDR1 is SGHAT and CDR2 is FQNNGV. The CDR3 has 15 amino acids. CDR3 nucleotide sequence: TGCGCCAGCAGCCGCTCGGGACAGGCTAACACTGAAGCTTTCTTT. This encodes CASSRSGQANTEAFF.

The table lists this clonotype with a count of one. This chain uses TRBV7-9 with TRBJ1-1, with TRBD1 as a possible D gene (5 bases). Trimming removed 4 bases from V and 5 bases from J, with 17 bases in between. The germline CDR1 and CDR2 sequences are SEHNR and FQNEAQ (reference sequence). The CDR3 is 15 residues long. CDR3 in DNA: TGTGCCAGCAGCTCGAGGGACTTCCTTGGGACTGAAGCTTTCTTT. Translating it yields CASSSRDFLGTEAFF.

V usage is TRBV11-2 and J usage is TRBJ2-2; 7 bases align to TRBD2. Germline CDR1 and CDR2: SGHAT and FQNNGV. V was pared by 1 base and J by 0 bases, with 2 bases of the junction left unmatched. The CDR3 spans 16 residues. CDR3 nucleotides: TGTGCCAGCAGCTTAGGTGCGGGGGCGAACACCGGGGAGCTGTTTTTT. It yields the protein CASSLGAGANTGELFF.

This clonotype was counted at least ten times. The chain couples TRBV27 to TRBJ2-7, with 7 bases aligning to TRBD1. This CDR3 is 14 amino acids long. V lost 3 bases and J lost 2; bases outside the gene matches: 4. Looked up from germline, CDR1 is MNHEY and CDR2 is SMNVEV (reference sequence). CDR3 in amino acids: CASSLFDRAYEQYF. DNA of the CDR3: TGTGCCAGCAGTTTGTTTGACAGGGCCTACGAGCAGTACTTC.

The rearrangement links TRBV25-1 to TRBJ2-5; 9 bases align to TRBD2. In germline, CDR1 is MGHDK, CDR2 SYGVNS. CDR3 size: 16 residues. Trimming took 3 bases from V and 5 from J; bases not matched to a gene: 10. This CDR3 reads CASSEGVAGVFETQYF. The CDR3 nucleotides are TGTGCCAGCAGTGAGGGGGTAGCGGGAGTTTTTGAGACCCAGTACTTC. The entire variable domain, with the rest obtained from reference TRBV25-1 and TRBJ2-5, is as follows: EADIYQTPRYLVIGTGKKITLECSQTMGHDKMYWYQQDPGMELHLIHYSYGVNSTEKGDLSSESTVSRIRTEHFPLTLESARPSHTSQYLCASSEGVAGVFETQYFGPGTRLLVL.

The CDR3 protein is CASRNWRENTEAFF. The CDR3 nucleotides read TGTGCCAGTAGGAACTGGAGAGAGAACACTGAAGCTTTCTTT. V and J are TRBV19 and TRBJ1-1, with D unresolved. CDR3 length: 14 residues. Germline loops: CDR1 LNHDA, CDR2 SQIVND (reference sequence). V lost 6 bases and J 1 base, leaving 12 bases between the germline ends. Full variable domain (rest looked up from reference TRBV19 and TRBJ1-1): DGGITQSPKYLFRKEGQNVTLSCEQNLNHDAMYWYRQDPGQGLRLIYYSQIVNDFQKGDIAEGYSVSREKKESFPLTVTSAQKNPTAFYLCASRNWRENTEAFFGQGTRLTVV.

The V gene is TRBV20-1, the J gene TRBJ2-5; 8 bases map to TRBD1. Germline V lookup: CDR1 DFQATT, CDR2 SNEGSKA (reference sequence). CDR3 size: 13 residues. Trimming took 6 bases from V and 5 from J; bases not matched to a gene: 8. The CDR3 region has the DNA TGCAGTGCCTCGACAGGGGAGGACGAGACCCAGTACTTC. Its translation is CSASTGEDETQYF.

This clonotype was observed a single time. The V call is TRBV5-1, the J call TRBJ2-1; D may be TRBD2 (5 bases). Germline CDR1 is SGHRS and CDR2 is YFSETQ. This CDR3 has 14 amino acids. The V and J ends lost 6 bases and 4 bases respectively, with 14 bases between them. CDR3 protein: CASKVRGNYNEQFF. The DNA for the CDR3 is TGCGCCAGCAAGGTCCGGGGAAATTACAATGAGCAGTTCTTC.